This entry lists 5 T cell receptor beta chains sequenced from one sample in a study of T-cell reconstitution after alpha-beta-depleted transplantation in children. TCRbeta library construction was performed incorporating unique molecular identifiers. TCRdb reprocessed the PCR reads with MiXCR, giving one entry per CDR3 protein. The table shows a few hundred thousand distinct CDR3 sequences, with approximately 10% occurring only once. This specimen consisted of PBMCs from the stem cell graft donor, obtained from the stem cell graft. The receptor source for this set is a human donor who donated a stem cell graft to a child with acute myeloid leukemia.

This clonotype was recorded many times. This chain connects TRBV9 to TRBJ2-1; D is ambiguous. CDR3 size: 15 residues. Trimming cost V 0 bases and J 9 bases, with 16 bases left between them. Germline-derived CDR1 and CDR2 are SGDLS and YYNGEE. Here the CDR3 reads CASSVVPSAPGEQFF. In nucleotides, the CDR3 is TGTGCCAGCAGCGTAGTCCCTTCTGCGCCGGGTGAGCAGTTCTTC.

This chain connects TRBV7-3 to TRBJ1-1; a weak D match, TRBD1 (5 bases). Between the trimmed V and J ends, which lost 5 bases and 3 bases, there was a span of 16 bases. The CDR3 spans 15 residues. Germline lookup yields CDR1 SGHTA and CDR2 FQGTGA. CDR3 coding DNA: TGTGCCAGCAGCCCGACCGGGGGGGGGTACACTGAAGCTTTCTTT. The encoded protein is CASSPTGGGYTEAFF.

The CDR3: CASSSSTRDTDTQYF. CDR3 nucleotide sequence: TGTGCCAGCAGCTCCAGCACTAGGGACACAGATACGCAGTATTTT. The chain has TRBV7-9 and TRBJ2-3; tentative D call: TRBD2 (5 bases). The CDR3 has 15 residues. Trimming stripped 4 bases from V and 2 bases from J, with 13 bases between. Germline V gene sequence: CDR1 SEHNR, CDR2 FQNEAQ (reference sequence). The variable domain in full, completed from reference TRBV7-9 and TRBJ2-3, reads DTGVSQNPRHKITKRGQNVTFRCDPISEHNRLYWYRQTLGQGPEFLTYFQNEAQLEKSRLLSDRFSAERPKGSFSTLEIQRTEQGDSAMYLCASSSSTRDTDTQYFGPGTRLTVL.

This clonotype appeared a few times. This chain joins TRBV20-1 and TRBJ1-6, with a tentative D call TRBD1 (6 bases). V lost 6 bases to trimming and J lost 7 bases, with 16 bases between them. This CDR3 region has 14 residues. In germline, CDR1 is DFQATT, CDR2 SNEGSKA (reference sequence). The CDR3 DNA is TGCAGTGCCCGACGGGGGGGCGGGAATTCACCCCTCCACTTT. As protein: CSARRGGGNSPLHF.

This clonotype was seen only a few times. This chain links TRBV5-1 with TRBJ2-1; 9 bases map to TRBD2. The CDR3 is 15 amino acids. CDR1 is SGHRS and CDR2 is YFSETQ in the germline V gene. J lost 6 bases, V lost 2 bases, and 6 bases had no gene match. CDR3 protein: CASSFAGGSPNEQFF. In nucleotides, the CDR3 is TGCGCCAGCAGCTTTGCGGGAGGGTCCCCCAATGAGCAGTTCTTC.